Listed below are T cell receptor beta chains from one sample, sequenced in a study of T cells in localized non-small cell lung cancer. Here immunoSEQ multiplex PCR was the method, and the copy in TCRdb shows in-frame clones only, minus some. The sample consists of approximately 10,000 clones, 75% to 85% of them appearing once. The material sequenced was peripheral blood mononuclear cells, taken before any cancer treatment. The receptors were gathered from a female donor at least 60 years old with stage II lung adenocarcinoma. The conserved cysteine and the conserved F or W are not part of the CDR3 here.

j_call | v_call | cdr3_aa
TRBJ2-3 | TRBV5-4 | ASSFGQGATDTQY
TRBJ2-7 | TRBV28 | ASSLRKDSSGVSYEQY
TRBJ2-5 | TRBV5-6 | ASSLGQGQETQY
TRBJ1-2 | TRBV6-6 | ASNYIEGSSYGYT
TRBJ1-1 | TRBV7-9 | ASSLFEVLAF
TRBJ1-6 | TRBV19 | ASSKGVPDYNSPLH
TRBJ1-1 | TRBV6-5 | ASSYWADTEAF
TRBJ2-5 | TRBV4-2 | ASSQDVAEETQY
TRBJ1-1 | TRBV5-1 | ASSVRTGLGNTEAF
TRBJ1-3 | TRBV2 | ASSDEGNTIY
TRBJ1-2 | TRBV7-5 | ARSPRGDGYT
TRBJ1-5 | TRBV7-2 | ASSSLGGGGQPQH
TRBJ2-1 | TRBV2 | ASRRTSGGNEQF
TRBJ2-7 | TRBV7-8 | ASSSLTAGVEQY
TRBJ1-1 | TRBV27 | ASRWDGNTEAF
TRBJ1-1 | TRBV2 | ASIQGIGTEAF